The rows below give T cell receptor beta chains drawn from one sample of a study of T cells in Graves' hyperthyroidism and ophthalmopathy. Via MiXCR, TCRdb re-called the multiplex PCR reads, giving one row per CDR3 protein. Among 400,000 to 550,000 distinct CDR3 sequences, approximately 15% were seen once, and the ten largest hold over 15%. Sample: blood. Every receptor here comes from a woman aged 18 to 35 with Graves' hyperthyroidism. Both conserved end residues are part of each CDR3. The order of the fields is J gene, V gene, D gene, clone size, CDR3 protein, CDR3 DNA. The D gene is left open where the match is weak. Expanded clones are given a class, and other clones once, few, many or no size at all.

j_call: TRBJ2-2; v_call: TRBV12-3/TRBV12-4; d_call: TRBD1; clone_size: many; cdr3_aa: CASSTTGVTGELFF; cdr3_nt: TGTGCCAGCAGCACGACAGGGGTAACCGGGGAGCTGTTTTTT
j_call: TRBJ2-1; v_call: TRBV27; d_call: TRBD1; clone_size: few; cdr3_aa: CATQEDRGSYNEQFF; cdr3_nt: TGTGCCACTCAGGAGGACAGGGGCTCCTACAATGAGCAGTTCTTC
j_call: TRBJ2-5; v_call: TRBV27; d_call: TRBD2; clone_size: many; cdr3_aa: CASSSSLTSGSGRETQYF; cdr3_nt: TGTGCCAGCAGTTCCTCCCTCACTAGCGGGAGCGGTCGAGAGACCCAGTACTTC
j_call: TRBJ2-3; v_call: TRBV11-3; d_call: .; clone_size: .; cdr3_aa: CASSLTRADTQYF; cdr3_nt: TGTGCCAGCAGCTTAACCAGGGCAGATACGCAGTATTTT
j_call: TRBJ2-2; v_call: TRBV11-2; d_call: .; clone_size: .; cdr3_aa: CASSPTSIGELFF; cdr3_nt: TGTGCCAGCAGCCCGACTAGTATCGGGGAGCTGTTTTTT
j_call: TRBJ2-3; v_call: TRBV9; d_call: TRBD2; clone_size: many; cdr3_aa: CASSATSGTGLDTQYF; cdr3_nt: TGTGCCAGCAGCGCCACTAGCGGAACCGGATTAGATACGCAGTATTTT
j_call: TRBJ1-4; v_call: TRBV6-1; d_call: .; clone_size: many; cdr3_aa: CASSERTEPGSEKLFF; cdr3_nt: TGTGCCAGCAGTGAAAGGACGGAGCCAGGAAGCGAAAAACTGTTTTTT
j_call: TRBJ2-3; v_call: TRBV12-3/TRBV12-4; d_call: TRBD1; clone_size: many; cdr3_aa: CASSSRTGGVDTQYF; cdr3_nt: TGTGCCAGCAGTTCCAGGACAGGGGGTGTAGATACGCAGTATTTT
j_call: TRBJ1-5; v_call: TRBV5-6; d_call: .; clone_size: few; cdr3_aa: CASSRGRTSNQPQHF; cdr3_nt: TGTGCCAGCAGCAGGGGACGGACTAGCAATCAGCCCCAGCATTTT
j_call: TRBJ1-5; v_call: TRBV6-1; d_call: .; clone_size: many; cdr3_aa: CASSEERGSGQPQHF; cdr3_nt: TGTGCCAGCAGTGAAGAAAGGGGGTCGGGCCAGCCCCAGCATTTT
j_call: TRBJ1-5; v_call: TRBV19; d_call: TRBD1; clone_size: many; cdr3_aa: CASQNRGLGNQPQHF; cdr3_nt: TGTGCCAGCCAGAACAGGGGCCTGGGCAATCAGCCCCAGCATTTT
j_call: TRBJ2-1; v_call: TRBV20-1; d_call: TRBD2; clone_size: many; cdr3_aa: CSASGRAGGNEQFF; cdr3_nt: TGCAGTGCTAGCGGGAGGGCCGGGGGCAATGAGCAGTTCTTC
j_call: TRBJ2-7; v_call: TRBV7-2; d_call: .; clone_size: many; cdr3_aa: CASSPSGGYEQYF; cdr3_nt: TGTGCCAGCAGCCCCAGTGGAGGCTACGAGCAGTACTTC
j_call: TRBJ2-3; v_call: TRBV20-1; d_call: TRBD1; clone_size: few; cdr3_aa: CSASRDRGHGDTQYF; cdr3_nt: TGCAGTGCTTCCCGGGACAGGGGGCATGGAGATACGCAGTATTTT
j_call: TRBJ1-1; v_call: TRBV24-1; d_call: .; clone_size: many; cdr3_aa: CATSDGTANTEAFF; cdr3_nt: TGTGCCACCAGTGACGGGACGGCGAACACTGAAGCTTTCTTT
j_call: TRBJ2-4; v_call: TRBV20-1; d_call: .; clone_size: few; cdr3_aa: CSARDRAGAAKNIQYF; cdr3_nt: TGCAGTGCTAGAGATCGGGCGGGGGCAGCCAAAAACATTCAGTACTTC
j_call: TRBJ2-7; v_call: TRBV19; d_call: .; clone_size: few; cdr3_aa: CASSIDPRPSEQYF; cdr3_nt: TGTGCCAGTAGTATAGATCCCCGCCCGAGCGAGCAGTACTTC
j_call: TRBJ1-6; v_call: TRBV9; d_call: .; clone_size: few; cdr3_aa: CASSLRVMGDSPLHF; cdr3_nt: TGTGCCAGCAGCCTCAGGGTCATGGGTGATTCACCCCTCCACTTT
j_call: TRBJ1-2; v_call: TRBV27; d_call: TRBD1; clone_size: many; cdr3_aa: CASSFDRDYGYTF; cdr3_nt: TGTGCCAGCAGCTTTGACAGGGACTATGGCTACACCTTC
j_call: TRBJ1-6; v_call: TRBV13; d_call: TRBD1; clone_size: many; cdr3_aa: CASSINQGALNSPLHF; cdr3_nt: TGTGCCAGCAGCATCAATCAGGGGGCGCTTAACTCACCCCTCCACTTT
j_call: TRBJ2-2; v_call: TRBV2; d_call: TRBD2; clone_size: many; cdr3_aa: CASNFGEGERTGELFF; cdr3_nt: TGTGCCAGCAACTTCGGGGAGGGTGAGCGCACCGGGGAGCTGTTTTTT
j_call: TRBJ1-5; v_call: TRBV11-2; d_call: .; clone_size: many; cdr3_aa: CASSSTPNQPQHF; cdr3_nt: TGTGCCAGCAGCTCGACGCCCAATCAGCCCCAGCATTTT
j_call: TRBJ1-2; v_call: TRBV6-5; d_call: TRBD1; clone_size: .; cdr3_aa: CASSYDRGLRGYTF; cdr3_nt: TGTGCCAGCAGTTACGACAGGGGACTTCGAGGCTACACCTTC
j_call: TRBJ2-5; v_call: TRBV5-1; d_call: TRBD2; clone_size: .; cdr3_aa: CASSAGAGAGETQYF; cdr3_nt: TGCGCCAGCAGCGCCGGAGCGGGAGCAGGGGAGACCCAGTACTTC
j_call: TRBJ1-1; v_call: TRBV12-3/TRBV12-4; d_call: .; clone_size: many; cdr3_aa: CASSGEAYEAFF; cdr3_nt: TGTGCCAGCAGCGGCGAAGCCTATGAAGCTTTCTTT
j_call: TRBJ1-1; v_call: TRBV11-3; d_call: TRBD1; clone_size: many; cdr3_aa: CASTSYRGTEAFF; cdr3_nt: TGTGCCAGCACCAGCTACAGGGGCACTGAAGCTTTCTTT
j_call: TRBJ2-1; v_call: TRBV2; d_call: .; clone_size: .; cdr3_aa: CATSAAGPPNEQFF; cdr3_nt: TGTGCCACCAGTGCGGCAGGCCCGCCCAATGAGCAGTTCTTC
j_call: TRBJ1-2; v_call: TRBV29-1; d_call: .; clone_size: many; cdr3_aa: CSVEVGTASFGYTF; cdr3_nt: TGCAGCGTTGAAGTAGGTACAGCCAGCTTCGGCTACACCTTC
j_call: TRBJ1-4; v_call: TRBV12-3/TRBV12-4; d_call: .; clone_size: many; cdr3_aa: CASSLNGVNEKLFF; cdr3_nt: TGTGCCAGCAGTTTAAACGGTGTTAATGAAAAACTGTTTTTT
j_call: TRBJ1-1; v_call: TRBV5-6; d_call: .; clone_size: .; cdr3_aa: CASSSPGGGGYTEAFF; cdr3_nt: TGTGCCAGCAGCTCCCCGGGGGGGGGAGGTTACACTGAAGCTTTCTTT
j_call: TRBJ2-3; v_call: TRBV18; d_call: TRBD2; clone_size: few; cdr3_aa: CASSPDLLADSTDTQYF; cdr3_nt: TGTGCCAGCTCTCCAGACCTACTAGCGGATAGCACAGATACGCAGTATTTT
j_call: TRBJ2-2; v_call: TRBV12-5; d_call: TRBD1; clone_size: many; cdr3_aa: CASGQGAYTGELFF; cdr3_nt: TGTGCTAGCGGACAGGGCGCCTACACCGGGGAGCTGTTTTTT
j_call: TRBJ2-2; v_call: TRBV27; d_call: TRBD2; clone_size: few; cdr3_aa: CASSNGLAGGTGELFF; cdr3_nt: TGTGCCAGCAGTAATGGACTAGCGGGAGGTACCGGGGAGCTGTTTTTT
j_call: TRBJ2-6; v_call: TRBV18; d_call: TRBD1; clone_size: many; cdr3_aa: CASPGDRGTSGANVLTF; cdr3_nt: TGTGCCAGCCCCGGGGACAGGGGTACCTCTGGGGCCAACGTCCTGACTTTC
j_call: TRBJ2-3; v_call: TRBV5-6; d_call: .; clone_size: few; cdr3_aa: CASSFRVGEFADTQYF; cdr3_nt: TGTGCCAGCAGCTTTCGGGTGGGGGAGTTTGCAGATACGCAGTATTTT
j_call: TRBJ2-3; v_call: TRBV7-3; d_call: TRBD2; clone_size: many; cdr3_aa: CASSPQGGAGGSTDTQYF; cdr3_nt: TGTGCCAGCAGCCCCCAGGGTGGAGCGGGAGGTTCGACAGATACGCAGTATTTT
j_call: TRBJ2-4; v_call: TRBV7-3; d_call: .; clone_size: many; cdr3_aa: CASSPGSGNIQYF; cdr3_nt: TGTGCCAGCAGCCCAGGGTCTGGAAACATTCAGTACTTC
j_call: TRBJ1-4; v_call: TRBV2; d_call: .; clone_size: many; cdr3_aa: CASRPGLKEEKLFF; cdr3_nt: TGTGCCAGCAGACCGGGACTTAAGGAAGAAAAACTGTTTTTT
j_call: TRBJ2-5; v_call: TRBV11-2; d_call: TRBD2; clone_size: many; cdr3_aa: CASSFSSGRASGETQYF; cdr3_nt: TGTGCCAGCAGCTTCAGTAGCGGGAGGGCCAGCGGAGAGACCCAGTACTTC
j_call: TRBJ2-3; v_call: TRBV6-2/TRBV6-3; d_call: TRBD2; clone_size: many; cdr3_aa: CASSHRLAGGGTDTQYF; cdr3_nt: TGTGCCAGCAGTCACAGACTAGCGGGAGGGGGCACAGATACGCAGTATTTT
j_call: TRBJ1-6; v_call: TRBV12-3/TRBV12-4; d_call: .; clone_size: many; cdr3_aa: CASSLGRGSYNSPLHF; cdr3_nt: TGTGCCAGCAGTTTGGGGAGGGGAAGCTATAATTCACCCCTCCACTTT
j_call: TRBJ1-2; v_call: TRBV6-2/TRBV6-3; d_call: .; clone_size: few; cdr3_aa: CASSLGQMINYGYTF; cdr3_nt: TGTGCCAGCAGTTTAGGACAGATGATTAACTATGGCTACACCTTC
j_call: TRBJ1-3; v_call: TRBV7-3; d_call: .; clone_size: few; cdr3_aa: CASSSSFGNTIYF; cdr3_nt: TGTGCCAGCAGCTCATCGTTCGGAAACACCATATATTTT
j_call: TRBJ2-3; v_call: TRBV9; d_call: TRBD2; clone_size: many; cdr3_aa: CASSVGGRAPDTQYF; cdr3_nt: TGTGCCAGCAGCGTTGGAGGGAGGGCCCCAGATACGCAGTATTTT
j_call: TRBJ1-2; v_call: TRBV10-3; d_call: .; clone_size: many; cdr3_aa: CAISEVSWGGYTF; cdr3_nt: TGTGCCATCAGTGAAGTCAGCTGGGGTGGCTACACCTTC
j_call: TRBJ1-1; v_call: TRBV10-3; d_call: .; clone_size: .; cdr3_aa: CAIKREQHTEAFF; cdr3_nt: TGTGCCATCAAGCGGGAGCAGCACACTGAAGCTTTCTTT
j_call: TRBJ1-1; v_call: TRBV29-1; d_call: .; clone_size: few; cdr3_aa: CSVEVGGVGTEAFF; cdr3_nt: TGCAGCGTTGAAGTCGGGGGGGTAGGCACTGAAGCTTTCTTT
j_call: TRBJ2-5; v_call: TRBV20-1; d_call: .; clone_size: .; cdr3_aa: CSAKGASPQEAQYF; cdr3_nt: TGCAGTGCTAAGGGAGCCAGTCCCCAAGAGGCTCAGTACTTC
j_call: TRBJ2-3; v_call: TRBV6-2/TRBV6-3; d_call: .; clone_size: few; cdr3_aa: CASSYRRLITDTQYF; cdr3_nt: TGTGCCAGCAGTTACAGGAGGCTCATCACAGATACGCAGTATTTT
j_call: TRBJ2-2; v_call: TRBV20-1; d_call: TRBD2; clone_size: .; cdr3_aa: CSANSGTNTGELFF; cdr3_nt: TGCAGTGCTAACAGCGGGACGAACACCGGGGAGCTGTTTTTT
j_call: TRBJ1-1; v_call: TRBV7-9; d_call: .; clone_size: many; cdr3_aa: CASSSSEGMNTEAFF; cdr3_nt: TGTGCCAGCAGCTCCTCGGAGGGGATGAACACTGAAGCTTTCTTT
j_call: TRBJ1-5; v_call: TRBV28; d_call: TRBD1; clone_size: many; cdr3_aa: CASSLGQGADQPQHF; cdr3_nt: TGTGCCAGCAGTCTGGGACAGGGGGCAGATCAGCCCCAGCATTTT
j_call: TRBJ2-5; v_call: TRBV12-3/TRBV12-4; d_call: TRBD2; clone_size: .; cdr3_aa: CASSLTSGRETQYF; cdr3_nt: TGTGCCAGCAGTTTGACTAGCGGGAGGGAGACCCAGTACTTC